These 16 T cell receptor beta chains share one sample of origin, sequenced in a study of shared clonotypes between healthy human individuals. Naive CD8 populations comprised CD45RO-negative cells positively selected for CCR7, excluding terminally differentiated effector memory CD45RA+ cells. Clones were sequenced by immunoSEQ multiplex PCR, and TCRdb holds only the in-frame ones, with some missing. The data hold roughly 2,000,000 clones, with about 94% observed a single time. The sequenced material came from naive CD8+ T cells from PBMCs. These receptors originate from a man aged 18 to 30 in good health. Some clones in this sample may be carry-over from other donors' samples.

The rearrangement joins TRBV18 to TRBJ1-1; 11 positions match TRBD1. Germline CDR1 and CDR2: KGHSH and LQKENI. The CDR3 is made up of 18 amino acids. V shed 3 bases and J 0 bases; nucleotides not matched to a gene: 9. The CDR3 region is CASSPADRGRFVNTEAFF. In DNA form, the CDR3 reads TGTGCCAGCTCACCCGCGGACAGGGGGCGGTTTGTGAACACTGAAGCTTTCTTT.

In the case of this clone: Other DNA sequences in the same sample also yield this CDR3. J is TRBJ2-7 and V is TRBV4-1; 11 nucleotides align to TRBD2. Trimming removed 3 bases from V and 3 bases from J; junction bases left unmatched: 4. Germline assignment: CDR1 MGHRA and CDR2 YSYEKL. This CDR3 is built from 15 residues. The CDR3 DNA reads TGCGCCAGCAGCCACCGGACTAGCGGGTTCTACGAGCAGTACTTC. Protein: CASSHRTSGFYEQYF.

This clone was seen only a few times. This chain joins TRBV30 and TRBJ1-1; TRBD1 is a possible D gene (5 bases). CDR3 size: 12 residues. Germline V gene sequence: CDR1 GTSNPN, CDR2 SVGIG (reference sequence). V lost 3 bases and J 10 bases, leaving 15 bases between the germline ends. DNA for the CDR3: TGTGCCTGGAGCGCAGACAGATCTGTAGCTTTCTTT. It is translated as CAWSADRSVAFF.

The gene calls are TRBV7-3 and TRBJ2-2; D uncertain. The germline gives CDR1 SGHTA, CDR2 FQGTGA. The CDR3 sequence is 17 residues long. Trimming cost V 5 bases and J 0 bases, with 16 bases left between them. CDR3 DNA sequence: TGTGCCAGCAGCACACCCACCGACGTAGCGAACACCGGGGAGCTGTTTTTT. Translating it yields CASSTPTDVANTGELFF.

This sequence joins TRBV9 and TRBJ2-5; TRBD2 matches at 15 bases. This CDR3 is built from 18 residues. V lost 4 bases, J lost 0 bases, and 7 bases stayed unmatched. CDR1 is SGDLS, CDR2 YYNGEE, per germline. CDR3 nucleotide sequence: TGTGCCAGCAGCCCCTCGGGACTAGCGGGAGGTAACCAAGAGACCCAGTACTTC. It is translated as CASSPSGLAGGNQETQYF. The full variable domain, in which reference TRBV9 and TRBJ2-5 provide the parts outside the CDR3, is DSGVTQTPKHLITATGQRVTLRCSPRSGDLSVYWYQQSLDQGLQFLIQYYNGEERAKGNILERFSAQQFPDLHSELNLSSLELGDSALYFCASSPSGLAGGNQETQYFGPGTRLLVL.

CDR3 residues: CASRAGTSIRETQYF. The CDR3 nucleotides read TGTGCCAGCAGGGCCGGGACTAGCATTAGAGAGACCCAGTACTTC. The rearrangement joins TRBV7-2 to TRBJ2-5; 9 bases line up with TRBD2. Germline V lookup: CDR1 SGHTA, CDR2 FQGNSA. V lost 6 bases, J lost 4 bases, and 9 bases stayed unmatched. CDR3 length: 15 amino acids.

The chain combines TRBV27 with TRBJ2-1; 7 bases are shared with TRBD1. V trimming: 5 bases; J trimming: 6 bases; junction bases outside the gene matches: 7. The germline V gene encodes CDR1 MNHEY and CDR2 SMNVEV (reference sequence). The CDR3 length is 14 residues. The CDR3 sequence is CASSEFAGGNEQFF. The CDR3 DNA reads as TGTGCCAGCAGTGAATTCGCAGGGGGCAATGAGCAGTTCTTC.

The genes are TRBV9 and TRBJ2-3, with 8 bases fitting TRBD1. Losses at the gene ends were 4 bases for V and 3 bases for J; bases not matched to a gene: 7. Germline V gene sequence: CDR1 SGDLS, CDR2 YYNGEE. The CDR3 totals 15 residues. Here the CDR3 reads CASSTSGGPTDTQYF. CDR3 bases: TGTGCCAGCAGCACCTCAGGGGGCCCGACAGATACGCAGTATTTT.

The rearrangement uses TRBV30 and TRBJ1-6; maybe TRBD1 (5 bases). Trimming stripped 3 bases from V and 0 bases from J, with 21 bases between. Looked up from germline, CDR1 is GTSNPN and CDR2 is SVGIG (reference sequence). The CDR3 extends over 19 amino acids. CDR3 DNA sequence: TGTGCCTGGAGGAAGACAGCTCTCCTCTCTCACTCCTATAATTCACCCCTCCACTTT. Encoded protein: CAWRKTALLSHSYNSPLHF.

The gene calls are TRBV11-2 and TRBJ1-3; D not certain. In germline, CDR1 is SGHAT, CDR2 FQNNGV. V lost 3 bases, J lost 1 base, and 13 bases lay in between. This CDR3 comprises 16 residues. Here the CDR3 reads CASSFSGRPSGNTIYF. CDR3 bases: TGTGCCAGCAGCTTCTCTGGACGTCCTTCTGGAAACACCATATATTTT.

V and J are TRBV7-2 and TRBJ2-1; TRBD2 matches at 12 bases. In germline, CDR1 is SGHTA, CDR2 FQGNSA. Trimming at V came to 3 bases and at J to 8 bases, leaving 8 bases not matched to a gene. The CDR3 sequence is 16 residues long. This chain's CDR3 is CASSFTTSGRLYEQFF. For the CDR3, the DNA is TGTGCCAGCAGCTTTACGACTAGCGGGAGACTATATGAGCAGTTCTTC.

In regard to this clone: Other DNA sequences in the same sample also yield this CDR3. The rearrangement links TRBV29-1 to TRBJ2-7; no firm D call. The germline V and J ends were trimmed by 6 bases and 5 bases, with 8 bases remaining between them. The CDR3 is 10 amino acids. Germline assignment: CDR1 SQVTM and CDR2 ANQGSEA. The CDR3 sequence is CSVGRDEQYF. Written as DNA, the CDR3 is TGCAGCGTGGGTAGAGACGAGCAGTACTTC.

V usage is TRBV19 and J usage is TRBJ1-1; D perhaps matches TRBD1 (6 bases). The V gene's germline CDR1 is LNHDA and CDR2 SQIVND (reference sequence). Trimming took off 3 bases at V and 5 bases at J, with 16 bases between the two ends. This CDR3 has 15 residues. In nucleotides, the CDR3 is TGTGCCAGTAGTATCGCCCCGGGGGCCGGTACTGAAGCTTTCTTT. It codes for CASSIAPGAGTEAFF.

V usage is TRBV13 and J usage is TRBJ2-7; TRBD1 matches 7 bases. The ends lost 3 bases at V and 1 base at J; junction bases unmatched: 3. There are 14 residues in the CDR3. From germline, CDR1 is PRHDT and CDR2 FYEKMQ (reference sequence). The CDR3 here is CASSLGQRSYEQYF. The CDR3 nucleotides read TGTGCCAGCAGCTTGGGACAGAGATCCTACGAGCAGTACTTC.

In its sample, this clone was seen a few times. The chain employs TRBV6-5 and TRBJ1-1; no clear D. This CDR3 region has 14 residues. Trimming shortened V by 5 bases and J by 1 base, and 11 bases separated the two germline ends. CDR1 is MNHEY, CDR2 SVGAGI, per germline. The CDR3 region is CASSPDQGNTEAFF. In DNA form, the CDR3 reads TGTGCCAGCAGTCCGGACCAAGGGAACACTGAAGCTTTCTTT.

CDR3 residues: CSVDVGLPSGSGSYEQYF. The CDR3, as DNA: TGCAGCGTTGATGTGGGGCTGCCTAGCGGGAGCGGATCCTACGAGCAGTACTTC. The chain uses TRBV29-1 and TRBJ2-7, with 10 bases fitting TRBD2. With 3 bases clipped from V and 1 base from J, the junction kept 15 bases outside the gene matches. CDR3 length: 18 residues. Germline loops: CDR1 SQVTM, CDR2 ANQGSEA.